This T cell receptor (beta chain) stems from a study of cytomegalovirus exposure and HLA in healthy donors. Trimming left V 5 bases short and J 4 bases short, with 16 bases between. CDR3 length: 15 residues. Germline lookup yields CDR1 LNHDA and CDR2 SQIVND (reference sequence). As to this clone: Its target is unknown.

Study-level findings and limits: Testing in vitro showed a few CMV-associated chains specific for CMV antigens. Associated with cytomegalovirus, according to the listing, were 170 or so TCR beta chains. V- and J-gene trimming of TCR beta was linked (in a later analysis) to a missense DCLRE1C variant.

The PCR made use of 60 Vbeta and 13 Jbeta primers. Repertoires were generated with immunoSEQ multiplex PCR, while TCRdb's copy carries only in-frame clones and drops some. The sample gives about 81,000 clones, around four fifths of which show up once; under 3.5% is in the top ten. The V call is TRBV19, the J call TRBJ2-3, with a tentative D call TRBD2 (5 bases). The receptor was derived from a man in his fifties in good health and CMV-seropositive. The material sequenced was PBMCs. The CDR3 spells CASSVKTRFADTQYF. CDR3 DNA sequence: TGTGCCAGTAGTGTAAAAACTAGGTTCGCAGATACGCAGTATTTT.